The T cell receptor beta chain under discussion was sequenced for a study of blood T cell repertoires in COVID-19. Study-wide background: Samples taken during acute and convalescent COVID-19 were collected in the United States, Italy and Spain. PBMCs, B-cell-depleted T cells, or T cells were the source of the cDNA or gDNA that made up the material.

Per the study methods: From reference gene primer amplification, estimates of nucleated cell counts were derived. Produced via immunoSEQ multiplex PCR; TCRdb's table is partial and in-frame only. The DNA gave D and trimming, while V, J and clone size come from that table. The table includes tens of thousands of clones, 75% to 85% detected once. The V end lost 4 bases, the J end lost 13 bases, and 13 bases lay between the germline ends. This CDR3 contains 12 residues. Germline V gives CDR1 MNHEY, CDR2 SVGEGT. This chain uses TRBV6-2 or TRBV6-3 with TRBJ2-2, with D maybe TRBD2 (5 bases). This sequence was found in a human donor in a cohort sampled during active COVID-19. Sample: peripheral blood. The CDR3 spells CASSSEDWRLFF. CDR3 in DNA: TGTGCCAGCAGTTCAGAGGACTGGCGGCTGTTTTTT.